The present T cell receptor (beta chain) was sequenced within a study of T cell changes during pregnancy in multiple sclerosis. Profiling relied on immunoSEQ multiplex PCR, and the TCRdb table lists in-frame clones only, not all of them. The sample has about 87,000 clones, 90% to 95% seen once; the top ten hold 1.3% to 1.5%. CDR1 and CDR2 from the germline V gene are SGHTA and FQGNSA. CDR3 length equals 15 residues. After removal of 6 bases from V and 6 bases from J, the junction contained 9 bases not matched to a gene. The clonotype was recovered from a female donor in good health, enrolled as a control in a pregnancy study. Sequences were derived from peripheral blood, sampled in the third trimester of pregnancy. The chain joins TRBV7-2 to TRBJ2-1; 9 bases agree with TRBD1. In DNA form, the CDR3 reads TGTGCCAGCAGTCCTGAACAGGGGGCGCGCAATGAGCAGTTCTTC. This encodes CASSPEQGARNEQFF.